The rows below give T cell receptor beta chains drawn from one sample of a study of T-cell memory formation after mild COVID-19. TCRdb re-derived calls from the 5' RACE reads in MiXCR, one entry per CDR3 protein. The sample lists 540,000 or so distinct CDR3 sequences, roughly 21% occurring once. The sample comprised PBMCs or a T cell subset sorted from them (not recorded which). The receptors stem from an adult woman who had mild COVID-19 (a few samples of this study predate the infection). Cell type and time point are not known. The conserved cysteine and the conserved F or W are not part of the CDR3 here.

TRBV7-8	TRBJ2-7	ASSPRIVTSGGSYEQY
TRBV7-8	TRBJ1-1	ASSLSSRKVTEAF
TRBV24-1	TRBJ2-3	ATSGPGRVTQY
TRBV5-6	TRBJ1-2	ASGETRNYGYT
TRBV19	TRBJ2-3	ASSIDQRGHTDTQY
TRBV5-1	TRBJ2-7	ASSLGGQGAEEQY
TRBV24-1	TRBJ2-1	ATTGTVLNEQF
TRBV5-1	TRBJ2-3	ASSWDFYTDTQY
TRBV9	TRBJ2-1	ASSLNTGTSREQF
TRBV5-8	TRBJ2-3	ASSLVLGSLYTQY
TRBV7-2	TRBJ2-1	ASTQRGGRYNEQF
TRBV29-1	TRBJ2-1	SGEPRDGDEQF
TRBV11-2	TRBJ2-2	ASSTGTINTGELF
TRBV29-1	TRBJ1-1	SAAQGTNTEAF
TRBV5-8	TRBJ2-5	ASSETINQETQY
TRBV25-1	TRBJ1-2	ASSGIGRRSRGYT
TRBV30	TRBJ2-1	AWSHNEQF
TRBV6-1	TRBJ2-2	ASSLRQARNTGELF